The 23 T cell receptor beta chains below come from one sample, sequenced in a study of control samples from healthy donors and cancer patients. The table came from immunoSEQ multiplex PCR; TCRdb's copy has only in-frame clones and leaves some out. The data hold a few hundred thousand clones, with about nine tenths observed a single time. What was sequenced was PBMCs. All receptors derive from a man aged 40-50 years with head and neck cancer.

This clone was seen once. This sequence joins TRBV7-3 and TRBJ2-3; 8 positions agree with TRBD1. Germline trimming cut 5 bases from V and 5 bases from J; bases unmatched to any gene: 9. This CDR3 comprises 15 residues. CDR1 is SGHTA and CDR2 is FQGTGA in the germline V gene. DNA for the CDR3: TGTGCCAGCAGCATCCAGACAGGGGCATTAGATACGCAGTATTTT. It yields the protein CASSIQTGALDTQYF.

This chain links TRBV15 with TRBJ2-2; 8 bases match TRBD1. Looked up from germline, CDR1 is LNHNV and CDR2 is YYDKDF (reference sequence). V was clipped by 5 bases and J by 6 bases; unmatched bases: 5. This CDR3 has 14 amino acids. CDR3 amino acids: CATSARGPSGELFF. Written as DNA, the CDR3 is TGTGCCACCAGCGCCAGGGGGCCGTCCGGGGAGCTGTTTTTT.

The genes are TRBV5-5 and TRBJ2-2; no reliable D call. CDR1 and CDR2 (germline): SGHKS, YYEKEE (reference sequence). The CDR3 runs to 14 residues. V gave up 4 bases and J gave up 9 bases, with 16 bases separating them. The CDR3 region is CASSPGPVEWELFF. CDR3 coding DNA: TGTGCCAGCAGCCCGGGCCCGGTGGAGTGGGAGCTGTTTTTT.

The gene calls are TRBV6-5 and TRBJ2-2; 7 positions agree with TRBD1. This CDR3 has 14 residues. V lost 6 bases, J lost 5 bases, and 6 bases stayed unmatched. Germline CDR1 is MNHEY and CDR2 is SVGAGI. The CDR3 sequence is CASRRQGPTGELFF. CDR3 nucleotides: TGTGCCAGCAGACGACAGGGACCGACCGGGGAGCTGTTTTTT.

This clone was observed once. The rearrangement uses TRBV11-2 and TRBJ2-1, with D possibly being TRBD2 (6 bases). The CDR3 spans 13 residues. V was cut by 5 bases and J by 10 bases, with 15 bases left in between. The V gene's germline CDR1 is SGHAT and CDR2 FQNNGV. CDR3 protein: CASSGGLVQEQFF. The CDR3 coding sequence is TGTGCCAGCAGCGGAGGGTTAGTTCAAGAGCAGTTCTTC.

The chain employs TRBV27 and TRBJ1-1; D unclear. This CDR3 is built from 13 residues. Deletions cut 0 bases from V and 3 bases from J, with 5 bases between. Germline lookup yields CDR1 MNHEY and CDR2 SMNVEV (reference sequence). CDR3 loop: CASSLSPDTEAFF. Written as DNA, the CDR3 is TGTGCCAGCAGTTTATCGCCAGACACTGAAGCTTTCTTT.

This chain connects TRBV27 to TRBJ2-2; D is perhaps TRBD2 (5 bases). CDR3 size: 13 residues. Trimming pared 5 bases from V and 7 bases from J, leaving 11 bases between. Germline lookup yields CDR1 MNHEY and CDR2 SMNVEV (reference sequence). CDR3 protein: CASSLDTSGELFF. The DNA for the CDR3 is TGTGCCAGCAGTCTTGACACTAGCGGGGAGCTGTTTTTT.

V is TRBV14 and J is TRBJ2-1; 7 bases agree with TRBD1. The J segment lost 15 bases and the V segment lost 1 base, leaving 12 bases of the junction unmatched. The CDR3 is made up of 14 amino acids. Germline V gene sequence: CDR1 SGHDN, CDR2 FVKESK. This CDR3 reads CASSQALLPGQTFF. The CDR3 DNA is TGTGCCAGCAGCCAAGCCCTCCTACCGGGACAGACGTTCTTC.

The chain links TRBV25-1 to TRBJ2-7, with D uncertain. The CDR3 has 14 amino acids. V lost 5 bases to trimming and J lost 2 bases, with 13 bases between them. CDR1 and CDR2 (germline): MGHDK, SYGVNS. The CDR3 bases are TGTGCCAGCAGTCCCACTACATCTGCCTACGAGCAGTACTTC. Translated, it gives CASSPTTSAYEQYF.

In regard to this clone: This CDR3 is also generated by other DNA sequences in the sample. V is TRBV5-1 and J is TRBJ1-6; unclear D gene. V lost 0 bases and J lost 3, with 7 bases in between. Germline V gene sequence: CDR1 SGHRS, CDR2 YFSETQ. The CDR3 totals 15 residues. The CDR3 nucleotides read TGCGCCAGCAGCTTGGGGACGGACTATAATTCACCCCTCCACTTT. This translates into CASSLGTDYNSPLHF.

The gene calls are TRBV6-2 or TRBV6-3 and TRBJ1-2; D not certain. CDR1 and CDR2 from the germline V gene are MNHEY and SVGEGT. The length of the CDR3 is 13 residues. V was shortened by 2 bases and J by 8 bases, with 12 bases between the two germline ends. CDR3 sequence reads: CASSYGPDRGYTF. The CDR3, as DNA: TGTGCCAGCAGTTACGGTCCGGATCGGGGCTACACCTTC.

The rearrangement joins TRBV11-2 to TRBJ1-1; D unresolved. This CDR3 spans 16 amino acids. Trimming took off 1 base at V and 1 base at J, with 13 bases between the two ends. Germline-derived CDR1 and CDR2 are SGHAT and FQNNGV. The CDR3 here is CASSLVGSARNTEAFF. DNA for the CDR3: TGTGCCAGCAGCTTAGTGGGGAGCGCTCGGAACACTGAAGCTTTCTTT. The full variable domain, rest sourced from reference TRBV11-2 and TRBJ1-1, is EAGVAQSPRYKIIEKRQSVAFWCNPISGHATLYWYQQILGQGPKLLIQFQNNGVVDDSQLPKDRFSAERLKGVDSTLKIQPAKLEDSAVYLCASSLVGSARNTEAFFGQGTRLTVV.

This chain's CDR3 is CASSLAPLSEAFF. CDR3 sequence (DNA): TGTGCCAGCAGCTTGGCGCCTCTGAGTGAAGCTTTCTTT. This chain connects TRBV5-6 to TRBJ1-1, with unresolved D. CDR3 length equals 13 residues. Trimming pared 0 bases from V and 7 bases from J, leaving 10 bases between. The germline V gene encodes CDR1 SGHDT and CDR2 YYEEEE. The entire variable domain, with the rest obtained from reference TRBV5-6 and TRBJ1-1, is as follows: DAGVTQSPTHLIKTRGQQVTLRCSPKSGHDTVSWYQQALGQGPQFIFQYYEEEERQRGNFPDRFSGHQFPNYSSELNVNALLLGDSALYLCASSLAPLSEAFFGQGTRLTVV.

The rearrangement uses TRBV30 and TRBJ1-1; no clear D gene. The CDR3 is 16 amino acids. Per germline, CDR1 GTSNPN and CDR2 SVGIG (reference sequence). Between the trimmed V and J ends, which lost 3 bases and 1 base, there was a span of 18 bases. The CDR3 DNA reads TGTGCCTGGAGCCCGCTAGGCGACCCAACGAACACTGAAGCTTTCTTT. This encodes CAWSPLGDPTNTEAFF.

The chain is built from TRBV12-3 or TRBV12-4 and TRBJ2-5, with TRBD1 identical over 9 bases. This CDR3 contains 13 residues. With V trimmed by 8 bases and J by 3 bases, 4 bases remained unmatched. The CDR3 region has the DNA TGTGCCAGCGGGACAGGGACGAAAGAGACCCAGTACTTC. Amino acids: CASGTGTKETQYF.

The chain carries TRBV6-1 and TRBJ1-2; D may be TRBD1 (5 bases). With 3 bases removed from V and 4 bases from J, the gap between germline ends came to 6 bases. Germline V gene sequence: CDR1 MNHNS, CDR2 SASEGT. CDR3 size: 12 residues. In DNA, the CDR3 is TGTGCCAGCAGTGACAGGGCCTATGGCTACACCTTC. Its protein is CASSDRAYGYTF.

The CDR3 region has the DNA TGCAGCGTTGAATCTTGGGGGGCTTATGAGGAGACCCAGTACTTC. This encodes CSVESWGAYEETQYF. The rearrangement joins TRBV29-1 to TRBJ2-5; D may match TRBD1 or TRBD2 (6 bases each). This CDR3 spans 15 amino acids. CDR1 is SQVTM and CDR2 is ANQGSEA in the germline V gene. The V end lost 2 bases, the J end lost 5 bases, and 18 bases lay between the germline ends.

The chain has TRBV28 and TRBJ2-7, with D unresolved. Trimming removed 7 bases at V and 5 bases at J, with 12 bases between. CDR3 size: 12 residues. Germline V gene sequence: CDR1 MDHEN, CDR2 SYDVKM. The CDR3 region has the DNA TGTGCCAGCACTGAAGGGATCAACGAGCAGTACTTC. Amino acids: CASTEGINEQYF.

The chain recombines TRBV5-1 with TRBJ2-7, with D possibly being TRBD2 (5 bases). This CDR3 comprises 12 residues. Germline loops: CDR1 SGHRS, CDR2 YFSETQ. V lost 5 bases and J 4 bases, leaving 10 bases between the germline ends. The CDR3: CASRSGKYEQYF. In nucleotides, the CDR3 is TGCGCCAGCAGAAGCGGAAAGTACGAGCAGTACTTC.

This chain links TRBV7-9 with TRBJ2-5; the D gene is possibly TRBD2 (5 bases). The CDR3 extends over 14 amino acids. Trimming removed 5 bases at V and 5 bases at J, with 15 bases between. Per the germline V gene, CDR1 is SEHNR and CDR2 is FQNEAQ (reference sequence). The CDR3 sequence: CASSKMGARETQYF. The CDR3 coding sequence is TGTGCCAGCAGCAAAATGGGAGCCCGCGAGACCCAGTACTTC.

The J gene is TRBJ1-1, the V gene TRBV5-1; D might be TRBD1 (6 bases). The V gene lost 0 bases and the J gene lost 1 base, with 10 bases spanning the gap. CDR1 and CDR2 (germline): SGHRS, YFSETQ. The CDR3 totals 15 residues. The CDR3 DNA reads TGCGCCAGCAGCTTGGCGGGGGGCGAGAACACTGAAGCTTTCTTT. Protein sequence: CASSLAGGENTEAFF.

The rearrangement uses TRBV12-3 or TRBV12-4 and TRBJ1-6; no reliable D call. V lost 3 bases to trimming and J lost 6 bases, with 6 bases between them. The CDR3 is 13 residues long. This chain's CDR3 is CASSFLGNSPLHF. The CDR3 DNA is TGTGCCAGCAGTTTTCTGGGTAATTCACCCCTCCACTTT.

This rearrangement joins TRBV27 to TRBJ2-7; perhaps D is TRBD1 or TRBD2 (5 bases each). V lost 4 bases and J 2 bases, leaving 12 bases between the germline ends. This CDR3 comprises 14 residues. The V gene's germline CDR1 is MNHEY and CDR2 SMNVEV (reference sequence). The CDR3 sequence: CASSWGSGTYEQYF. The CDR3 DNA follows: TGTGCCAGCAGTTGGGGGAGCGGAACCTACGAGCAGTACTTC.